This T cell receptor (beta chain) originates from a study of OX40 agonist ivuxolimab in advanced cancers. Study as a whole: Each patient was given ivuxolimab into a vein every 2 weeks, at 0.01 to 10 mg/kg. Allowance was made for prior anti-PD-1, anti-PD-L1 or anti-CTLA-4 therapy, and about 40% had some. A male proportion of just over 80% was recorded, with mean age approximately 57 years and range about 20 to 85. Patients assigned to dose escalation were diagnosed with hepatocellular carcinoma, melanoma, renal cell or head and neck cancer.

V lost 3 bases to trimming and J lost 0 bases, with 9 bases between them. CDR1 and CDR2 from the germline V gene are WSHSY and SAAADI. There are 14 residues in the CDR3. Sequencing was performed with immunoSEQ multiplex PCR; in TCRdb, only in-frame clones are kept and a portion is missing. The profile covers about 77,000 clones, with around 82% appearing a single time and 0.76% taken by the ten largest. The J gene is TRBJ2-7, the V gene TRBV10-2, with a possible D match to TRBD2 (5 bases). The sequence was collected from an adult with an advanced solid tumor such as melanoma, head and neck, liver or kidney cancer. The sample consisted of CD4+ or CD8+ T cells sorted from blood, taken in a trial of the OX40 agonist ivuxolimab. The CDR3 sequence is CASSDPGSSYEQYF. The CDR3 DNA reads as TGCGCCAGCAGTGACCCTGGGAGCTCCTACGAGCAGTACTTC.